One and the same sample provided the 18 T cell receptor beta chains below, sequenced in a study of blood T cells in healthy people across ages. PCR was performed a second time for about 7 to 11 cycles using a sample-barcoded 5' primer and a J-beta primer mix. MiXCR, run by TCRdb on the 5' RACE reads, gives a single entry per CDR3 protein. This table holds fewer than 900,000 distinct CDR3 sequences, roughly 44% found once. Sequencing was done on a sample of blood. The receptor set was obtained from a woman aged 55-69 years in good health.

This clonotype was found a few times. The V call is TRBV6-5, the J call TRBJ2-5; possible D gene TRBD2, 7 bases. Trimming pared 0 bases from V and 5 bases from J, leaving 13 bases between. This CDR3 is 15 amino acids long. Germline assignment: CDR1 MNHEY and CDR2 SVGAGI. The chain's CDR3 is CASSYSPGGAETQYF. CDR3 coding DNA: TGTGCCAGCAGTTACTCCCCGGGGGGCGCGGAGACCCAGTACTTC.

This clonotype was recorded a few times. One end of the junction is discordant with germline, which a read error may explain. The chain combines TRBV7-7 with TRBJ1-4; no clear D. CDR3 length: 13 residues. CDR1 is SSHAT and CDR2 is FNYEAQ in the germline V gene (reference sequence). CDR3 nucleotides: TGTGCTAGCAGCCCGTCCACGGGCGAAAAACTGTTTTTT. Translating it yields CASSPSTGEKLFF.

This sequence joins TRBV12-5 and TRBJ2-7; 10 nucleotides agree with TRBD2. The germline CDR1 and CDR2 sequences are LGHNT and FRNRAP. The CDR3 spans 16 residues. V shed 0 bases, J shed 3 bases, and the junction held 5 bases outside the gene matches. The CDR3 spells CASGLVQTSGLYEQYF. DNA of the CDR3: TGTGCTAGTGGTTTGGTGCAGACTAGCGGGCTCTACGAGCAGTACTTC.

The V gene is TRBV20-1, the J gene TRBJ2-1; 14 positions match TRBD2. In germline, CDR1 is DFQATT, CDR2 SNEGSKA (reference sequence). Trimming cost V 7 bases and J 6 bases; bases outside gene matches: 5. CDR3 size: 14 residues. CDR3 region: CSGGLAGVGNEQFF. The CDR3 DNA follows: TGCAGTGGGGGACTAGCGGGAGTGGGCAATGAGCAGTTCTTC.

The chain uses TRBV12-3 or TRBV12-4 and TRBJ2-5; the match to TRBD2 covers 7 bases. V lost 6 bases, J lost 2 bases, and 6 bases stayed unmatched. This CDR3 contains 14 residues. The CDR3 nucleotides are TGTGCCAGCAGGAGGCCGGGACTACAAGAGACCCAGTACTTC. This codes for CASRRPGLQETQYF.

A few counts support this clonotype. This chain links TRBV4-1 with TRBJ2-5; D remains ambiguous. Germline CDR1 and CDR2: MGHRA and YSYEKL. The CDR3 loop spans 17 amino acids. The V gene lost 4 bases and the J gene lost 2 bases, with 20 bases spanning the gap. This chain's CDR3 is CASSPEDGRIFQETQYF. The CDR3 nucleotides read TGCGCCAGCAGCCCAGAGGACGGAAGAATTTTTCAAGAGACCCAGTACTTC.

V is TRBV7-2 and J is TRBJ1-2; D gene uncertain. Germline CDR1 is SGHTA and CDR2 is FQGNSA. The ends were cut back, 5 bases at V and 4 bases at J, with 11 bases in the middle. This CDR3 comprises 13 residues. The CDR3 coding sequence is TGTGCCAGCAGCCCTGACGCAACCTATGGCTACACCTTC. It translates to CASSPDATYGYTF.

V usage is TRBV20-1 and J usage is TRBJ1-2; no firm D call. Germline values: CDR1 DFQATT, CDR2 SNEGSKA (reference sequence). Trimming pared 3 bases from V and 5 bases from J, leaving 13 bases between. This CDR3 spans 13 amino acids. The CDR3 region is CSARSEDKYGYTF. DNA of the CDR3: TGCAGTGCTAGGTCGGAGGATAAATATGGCTACACCTTC.

The chain couples TRBV10-3 to TRBJ2-1; no reliable D call. V dropped 0 bases and J dropped 4 bases, with 22 bases sitting between them. The germline V gene has CDR1 ENHRY and CDR2 SYGVKD. This CDR3 contains 19 residues. The CDR3 DNA sequence: TGTGCCATCAGTGAGTCGGGGTCAGGAGTAAGGAAGATATACAATGAGCAGTTCTTC. This gives the protein CAISESGSGVRKIYNEQFF.

This clonotype occurred a few times. The V call is TRBV10-3, the J call TRBJ2-5, with D tentatively TRBD2 (6 bases). The V gene lost 7 bases and the J gene lost 3 bases, with 15 bases spanning the gap. The length of the CDR3 is 14 residues. In germline, CDR1 is ENHRY, CDR2 SYGVKD. In DNA form, the CDR3 reads TGTGCCATCAAACCAGTTGGAGGGGAAGAGACCCAGTACTTC. Amino acid sequence: CAIKPVGGEETQYF.

This clonotype was seen at least ten times. Here the CDR3 DNA reads TGTGCCAGCAGCTTACTAGCGGGAGTGTTGTTCTTC. The encoded protein is CASSLLAGVLFF. The chain carries TRBV7-2 and TRBJ2-1, with 10 bases fitting TRBD2. From germline, CDR1 is SGHTA and CDR2 FQGNSA. V was pared by 2 bases and J by 15 bases, with 4 bases of the junction left unmatched. The length of the CDR3 is 12 residues.

This clonotype was picked up many times. The rearrangement uses TRBV4-2 and TRBJ2-5, with D perhaps assigned TRBD1 or TRBD2 (5 bases each). Trimming took off 2 bases at V and 4 bases at J, with 8 bases between the two ends. CDR1 LGHNA and CDR2 YNFKEQ come from the germline V gene. This CDR3 region has 13 residues. CDR3 sequence: CASSQTGGETQYF. The DNA for the CDR3 is TGTGCCAGCAGCCAAACAGGAGGAGAGACCCAGTACTTC.

The V call is TRBV5-1, the J call TRBJ1-1; the match to TRBD1 covers 10 bases. The CDR3 totals 14 residues. CDR1 is SGHRS and CDR2 is YFSETQ in the germline V gene. Trimming at V came to 4 bases and at J to 5 bases, leaving 5 bases not matched to a gene. The chain's CDR3 is CASSPGQGTTEAFF. The CDR3 coding sequence is TGCGCCAGCAGCCCGGGACAGGGGACAACTGAAGCTTTCTTT.

CDR3 nucleotides: TGTGCCAGCTCACCGATCGGGGTCAGGGGGCAAGAGACCCAGTACTTC. Encoded protein: CASSPIGVRGQETQYF. This chain connects TRBV18 to TRBJ2-5; TRBD1 agrees at 7 bases. J gave up 2 bases and V 3 bases, and 9 bases lay outside the gene matches. The CDR3 spans 16 residues. Per germline, CDR1 KGHSH and CDR2 LQKENI.

Concerning this clonotype: Compared with germline, one end of the junction differs, possibly owing to a read error. This rearrangement joins TRBV7-9 to TRBJ1-4; TRBD1 matches 8 bases. Germline CDR1 is SEHNR and CDR2 is FQNEAQ (reference sequence). The CDR3 length is 16 residues. CDR3 sequence (DNA): TGTGCCAGCAGCTTAAGGACAGGGAGGGCTAAGGAAAAACTGTTTTTT. Translated, it gives CASSLRTGRAKEKLFF.

This clonotype has ten or more counts. The chain uses TRBV10-3 and TRBJ2-7; 9 positions match TRBD1. Germline V gene sequence: CDR1 ENHRY, CDR2 SYGVKD. The V gene end was trimmed by 11 bases and the J gene end by 4 bases; junction bases not matched to a gene: 9. The CDR3 is 13 residues long. The CDR3 coding sequence is TGTGCCTCCGAGGGACAGGGACATTACGAGCAGTACTTC. Amino acids: CASEGQGHYEQYF.

The chain carries TRBV18 and TRBJ2-3; the D gene is possibly TRBD1 (5 bases). The CDR3 sequence is 15 residues long. Trimming removed 1 base from V and 3 bases from J, with 11 bases in between. Germline CDR1 KGHSH, CDR2 LQKENI. The DNA of the CDR3 is TGTGCCAGCTCACCACGGCTGACAGATACAGATACGCAGTATTTT. This translates into CASSPRLTDTDTQYF.

With respect to this clonotype: This may be a read error: a much more frequent sequence differs by one nucleotide. V and J are TRBV29-1 and TRBJ2-3, with TRBD2 as a possible D gene (6 bases). In germline, CDR1 is SQVTM, CDR2 ANQGSEA. The CDR3 is 14 residues long. Trimming removed 4 bases from V and 3 bases from J, with 14 bases in between. The CDR3 protein is CSVGGRGKTDTQYF. The CDR3 bases are TGCAGCGTTGGGGGACGGGGGAAAACAGATACGCAGTATTTT.